The 10 T cell receptor beta chains listed next were all sequenced from one sample in a study of neurological immune-mediated disorders. MiXCR, applied by TCRdb to the 5' RACE reads, yields one record per CDR3 protein. The sample shows under 60,000 distinct CDR3 sequences, roughly 17% of them seen only once. The sequenced sample was PBMCs. All receptors derive from a man in his fifties or sixties in good health.

This clonotype was detected many times. The chain has TRBV7-8 and TRBJ2-3; 10 bases align to TRBD1. CDR1 is SGHVS and CDR2 is FQNEAQ in the germline V gene. The CDR3 extends over 15 amino acids. V dropped 3 bases and J dropped 4; count of bases not matched to a gene: 4. Written as DNA, the CDR3 is TGTGCCAGCAGCTTCCGGGGGACAGGGGCAGATACGCAGTATTTT. Its translation is CASSFRGTGADTQYF.

The sample holds many counts of this clonotype. The gene calls are TRBV7-9 and TRBJ1-6; D not resolved. Germline CDR1 reads SEHNR; CDR2 reads FQNEAQ (reference sequence). The CDR3 is made up of 16 amino acids. V shed 2 bases and J shed 9 bases, with 17 bases lying between them. The CDR3 here is CASSLRMAGGFSPLHF. CDR3 nucleotides: TGTGCCAGCAGCTTAAGGATGGCAGGCGGTTTTTCACCCCTCCACTTT.

This clonotype was detected only a few times. The chain combines TRBV28 with TRBJ2-1; 9 nucleotides agree with TRBD1. The CDR3 extends over 15 amino acids. V dropped 6 bases and J dropped 4; count of bases not matched to a gene: 7. CDR1 MDHEN and CDR2 SYDVKM come from the germline V gene. The chain's CDR3 is CASRLGDRAYNEQFF. As DNA, the CDR3 is TGTGCCAGCAGGTTAGGGGACAGGGCTTACAATGAGCAGTTCTTC.

The CDR3 protein is CASSQGQIFTDTQYF. The CDR3 DNA follows: TGTGCCAGCAGTCAAGGACAGATTTTCACAGATACGCAGTATTTT. The chain recombines TRBV7-2 with TRBJ2-3; tentatively, D is TRBD1 (6 bases). Looked up from germline, CDR1 is SGHTA and CDR2 is FQGNSA. Trimming left V 6 bases short and J 2 bases short, with 15 bases between. This CDR3 comprises 15 residues.

As for this clonotype: A much larger clone lies a single base off, so this may be a read error. Lacking the conserved final phenylalanine or tryptophan, this CDR3 likely reflects a read error. The J gene is TRBJ1-3, the V gene TRBV5-1; D call uncertain. Trimming left V 5 bases short and J 0 bases short, with 9 bases between. Germline V lookup: CDR1 SGHRS, CDR2 YFSETQ. This CDR3 region has 14 residues. CDR3 in DNA: TGCGCCAGCAGTGACGGTGGCTCTGGAAACACCATATATTTA. It is translated as CASSDGGSGNTIYL.

This clonotype was detected ten times or more. V gene TRBV24-1 combines with J gene TRBJ2-7; TRBD2 might be the D (5 bases). V shed 3 bases and J shed 6 bases, with 8 bases lying between them. The CDR3 loop spans 12 amino acids. The germline V gene encodes CDR1 KGHDR and CDR2 SFDVKD. The CDR3 is CATSDGELEQYF. As DNA, the CDR3 is TGTGCCACCAGTGATGGGGAGCTCGAGCAGTACTTC.

The table lists this clonotype with many counts. The chain uses TRBV20-1 and TRBJ2-5, with TRBD2 as a possible D gene (5 bases). CDR1 and CDR2 from the germline V gene are DFQATT and SNEGSKA (reference sequence). With 3 bases removed from V and 1 base from J, the gap between germline ends came to 15 bases. The CDR3 runs to 15 residues. The CDR3 bases are TGCAGTGCTAGTACTAGTGGGGTCCCCCAAGAGACCCAGTACTTC. This encodes CSASTSGVPQETQYF.

This clonotype was seen at least ten times. V usage is TRBV20-1 and J usage is TRBJ1-6, with D possibly matching TRBD1 (5 bases). CDR3 length equals 16 residues. Trimming removed 0 bases from V and 9 bases from J, with 18 bases in between. The germline V gene encodes CDR1 DFQATT and CDR2 SNEGSKA (reference sequence). CDR3 nucleotide sequence: TGCAGTGCTAGAGACTTAACGCAGGGTGCAGCTTCACCCCTCCACTTT. Protein product: CSARDLTQGAASPLHF.

This rearrangement joins TRBV5-1 to TRBJ2-2; D remains ambiguous. Germline V gene lookup returns CDR1 SGHRS and CDR2 YFSETQ. This CDR3 region has 15 residues. V dropped 0 bases and J dropped 2 bases, with 8 bases sitting between them. Here the CDR3 DNA reads TGCGCCAGCAGCTTGGTTGCCAGTAACACCGGGGAGCTGTTTTTT. This translates into CASSLVASNTGELFF.

The sample holds many counts of this clonotype. This chain joins TRBV27 and TRBJ2-2; maybe TRBD2 (6 bases). The V gene lost 8 bases and the J gene lost 8 bases, with 15 bases spanning the gap. CDR1 is MNHEY and CDR2 is SMNVEV in the germline V gene (reference sequence). This CDR3 comprises 13 residues. The CDR3 reads CASSGGPVGELFF. DNA for the CDR3: TGTGCCAGCTCCGGAGGGCCAGTGGGGGAGCTGTTTTTT.